The clone carrying this TCR beta chain was found a few times. Its antigen is undetermined. A much bigger clone sits one base away, suggesting this may be a read error. This sample was included in a study of blood T cells in healthy people across ages. Whole-study results and caveats: Estimated diversity that came from one million T cells was considered an underestimate.

A J-beta primer mix and a sample-barcoded 5' primer were used in a second PCR of about 6 to 12 cycles. Every molecule of cDNA carried a tag from a template-switch adaptor with 12 random nucleotides. TCRdb reprocessed the 5' RACE reads via MiXCR and lists one record per CDR3 protein. In the table there are approximately 680,000 distinct CDR3 sequences, approximately 30% of which are singletons. Germline V gives CDR1 SGHDT, CDR2 YYEEEE. Trimming shortened V by 0 bases and J by 13 bases, and 17 bases separated the two germline ends. The length of the CDR3 is 14 residues. The gene calls are TRBV5-6 and TRBJ2-1, with D uncertain. The sequenced sample consisted of blood. The sequence derives from an elderly woman in good health. The chain's CDR3 is CASSLATLSETQFF. The CDR3 coding sequence is TGTGCCAGCAGCTTGGCCACTTTATCAGAGACCCAGTTCTTC.